These 25 T cell receptor beta chains originate from one sample sequenced in a study of CD8+CD57+ T cells in acquired aplastic anemia. The study profiled TCR beta VDJ and CDR3 using genomic DNA as template. TCRdb itself ran the reads through MiXCR, one entry per CDR3 protein. The sample consists of around 150,000 distinct CDR3 sequences, over 55% of them appearing once. Flow cytometry had shown expanded CD8+CD57+ cells in the patients chosen for sequencing. Sequenced input: sorted CD4+, CD8+, or CD8+CD57+ T cells (not recorded which) from PBMCs. The receptor source for this set is a human donor with aplastic anemia.

The V and J genes are TRBV7-9 and TRBJ2-7; D perhaps matches TRBD1 (6 bases). This CDR3 contains 16 residues. CDR1 is SEHNR and CDR2 is FQNEAQ in the germline V gene (reference sequence). V lost 1 base and J lost 0, with 13 bases in between. The CDR3 bases are TGTGCCAGCAGCTTAGAATCCAGGGGACCCTCCTACGAGCAGTACTTC. This gives the protein CASSLESRGPSYEQYF.

The rearrangement uses TRBV7-2 and TRBJ2-3; no clear D. There are 12 residues in the CDR3. Trimming stripped 3 bases from V and 12 bases from J, with 13 bases between. Germline loops: CDR1 SGHTA, CDR2 FQGNSA. CDR3 bases: TGTGCCAGCAGCTTGGAGCGTTCCGTCCAGTATTTT. Its translation is CASSLERSVQYF.

This chain uses TRBV20-1 with TRBJ1-2; TRBD1 agrees at 8 bases. V shed 4 bases and J 4 bases; nucleotides not matched to a gene: 11. The CDR3 length is 15 residues. Germline-derived CDR1 and CDR2 are DFQATT and SNEGSKA (reference sequence). CDR3: CSANYADRVAYGYTF. The CDR3 DNA is TGCAGTGCTAATTACGCGGACAGGGTAGCCTATGGCTACACCTTC.

DNA for the CDR3: TGCAGTGTCGACGGAAACGGAGACACTGAAGCTTTCTTT. It codes for CSVDGNGDTEAFF. The chain joins TRBV20-1 to TRBJ1-1; D is unresolved. The germline V and J ends were trimmed by 7 bases and 3 bases, with 15 bases remaining between them. Germline V CDR1 and CDR2: DFQATT, SNEGSKA (reference sequence). The CDR3 runs 13 residues.

V gene TRBV7-2 combines with J gene TRBJ1-1; D unresolved. The CDR3 contains 13 residues. Germline CDR1 and CDR2: SGHTA and FQGNSA. Trimming stripped 5 bases from V and 4 bases from J, with 11 bases between. CDR3 sequence: CASSTQLGTEAFF. In nucleotides, the CDR3 is TGTGCCAGCAGCACCCAATTGGGCACTGAAGCTTTCTTT. Full variable domain (remainder filled in from reference TRBV7-2 and TRBJ1-1): GAGVSQSPSNKVTEKGKDVELRCDPISGHTALYWYRQSLGQGLEFLIYFQGNSAPDKSGLPSDRFSAERTGGSVSTLTIQRTQQEDSAVYLCASSTQLGTEAFFGQGTRLTVV.

The chain joins TRBV7-3 to TRBJ2-7, with 10 bases matching TRBD1. Germline trimming cut 5 bases from V and 7 bases from J; bases unmatched to any gene: 5. Per germline, CDR1 SGHTA and CDR2 FQGTGA. The CDR3 sequence is 13 residues long. The CDR3 DNA is TGTGCCAGCAGCCCGGTGGACAGGGGGGAGCAGTACTTC. Its protein product is CASSPVDRGEQYF. Together with reference TRBV7-3 and TRBJ2-7, the CDR3 gives the full variable domain: GAGVSQTPSNKVTEKGKYVELRCDPISGHTALYWYRQSLGQGPEFLIYFQGTGAADDSGLPNDRFFAVRPEGSVSTLKIQRTERGDSAVYLCASSPVDRGEQYFGPGTRLTVT.

The CDR3: CATSEFQTSGEQFF. The CDR3 nucleotides are TGTGCCACCAGTGAATTCCAGACCTCGGGTGAGCAGTTCTTC. This chain links TRBV24-1 with TRBJ2-1; D unclear. The V gene lost 4 bases and the J gene lost 9 bases, with 15 bases spanning the gap. This CDR3 is built from 14 residues. The germline CDR1 and CDR2 sequences are KGHDR and SFDVKD.

Comment on this clonotype: No conserved phenylalanine or tryptophan ends this CDR3, so it is likely a read error. The limits of the CDR3 on the DNA are not certain, so only TCRdb's listed CDR3 is given. The chain joins TRBV5-1 to TRBJ2-6; the listed D gene, TRBD1, was not tested against the DNA. CDR1 and CDR2 from the germline V gene are SGHRS and YFSETQ. The CDR3 spans 8 residues, counting both ends. The CDR3 sequence is CASSSQRQ.

This clonotype appeared a few times. V is TRBV7-8 and J is TRBJ2-7; the D gene is possibly TRBD2 (5 bases). The CDR3 is 14 residues long. V was pared by 6 bases and J by 4 bases, with 16 bases between. Germline values: CDR1 SGHVS, CDR2 FQNEAQ. The CDR3 protein is CASSRVAKGYEQYF. The DNA for the CDR3 is TGTGCCAGCAGTCGGGTAGCGAAGGGATACGAGCAGTACTTC.

The genes are TRBV5-1 and TRBJ1-1, with 8 bases aligning to TRBD1. Unmatched junction bases numbered 3, after V lost 3 bases and J lost 8 bases. CDR1 is SGHRS, CDR2 YFSETQ, per germline. This CDR3 is built from 12 residues. Written as DNA, the CDR3 is TGCGCCAGCAGCTGGGGGGACAGGGAAGCTTTCTTT. Translated, it gives CASSWGDREAFF.

The rearrangement joins TRBV29-1 to TRBJ2-5; 9 bases map to TRBD2. The CDR3 totals 15 residues. Unmatched junction bases numbered 12, after V lost 3 bases and J lost 7 bases. Germline loops: CDR1 SQVTM, CDR2 ANQGSEA. This chain's CDR3 is CSVDGGASGMGTQYF. The CDR3 DNA reads TGCAGCGTTGATGGGGGTGCTAGCGGGATGGGGACCCAGTACTTC.

The chain is built from TRBV20-1 and TRBJ1-1; TRBD1 is a possible D gene (6 bases). There are 11 residues in the CDR3. Germline V gene lookup returns CDR1 DFQATT and CDR2 SNEGSKA (reference sequence). V was clipped by 5 bases and J by 9 bases, with 13 bases between them. In nucleotides, the CDR3 is TGCAGTGCTTTCCCGGGGACAAAAGCTTTCTTT. This gives the protein CSAFPGTKAFF.

In its sample, this clonotype was seen once. The chain couples TRBV10-3 to TRBJ2-1, with D possibly being TRBD1 or TRBD2 (6 bases each). Germline CDR1 reads ENHRY; CDR2 reads SYGVKD. The CDR3 has 13 amino acids. V lost 3 bases to trimming and J lost 7 bases, with 10 bases between them. CDR3 DNA sequence: TGTGCCATCAGTGACGGGGGCAGGAATGAGCAGTTCTTC. This sequence encodes CAISDGGRNEQFF.

This chain uses TRBV4-3 with TRBJ2-7, with 9 bases fitting TRBD1. Germline V lookup: CDR1 LGHNA, CDR2 YSLEER. The V and J ends lost 3 bases and 4 bases, in that order; junction bases with no gene match: 7. This CDR3 has 15 residues. The CDR3 DNA is TGCGCCAGCAGCCAGCCGGGACAGGGAGCGTACGAGCAGTACTTC. Protein: CASSQPGQGAYEQYF.

This clonotype was seen a few times. This chain uses TRBV10-1 with TRBJ1-2, with TRBD1 identical over 9 bases. This CDR3 has 14 amino acids. From germline, CDR1 is WNHNN and CDR2 SYGVQD (reference sequence). V lost 6 bases, J lost 4 bases, and 6 bases stayed unmatched. The CDR3 here is CASRYTGGVYGYTF. In nucleotides, the CDR3 is TGCGCCAGCAGATACACAGGGGGCGTCTATGGCTACACCTTC.

The chain has TRBV6-4 and TRBJ2-3, with 10 positions matching TRBD2. Germline CDR1 reads MRHNA; CDR2 reads SNTAGT. V was pared by 4 bases and J by 1 base, with 5 bases of the junction left unmatched. This CDR3 comprises 16 residues. CDR3 coding DNA: TGTGCCAGCAGTGCTGGGACTAGCGAGGGCACAGATACGCAGTATTTT. It codes for CASSAGTSEGTDTQYF.

Here the CDR3 reads CSAPAVGTGAYEQYF. CDR3 nucleotides: TGCAGTGCCCCGGCCGTGGGGACAGGGGCCTACGAGCAGTACTTC. V gene TRBV20-1 combines with J gene TRBJ2-7, with 10 bases matching TRBD1. Germline V gives CDR1 DFQATT, CDR2 SNEGSKA (reference sequence). J lost 2 bases, V lost 6 bases, and 10 bases had no gene match. This CDR3 has 15 amino acids.

This chain uses TRBV7-6 with TRBJ2-5; the match to TRBD1 covers 8 bases. CDR1 is SGHVS and CDR2 is FNYEAQ in the germline V gene. The trim removed 7 bases at V and 3 bases at J, leaving 7 bases unmatched. This CDR3 contains 14 residues. Here the CDR3 reads CASTYTGGEETQYF. The CDR3 DNA reads as TGTGCCAGCACCTACACAGGGGGTGAAGAGACCCAGTACTTC.

This clonotype showed up just a few times. The J gene is TRBJ2-2, the V gene TRBV9, with 7 bases that match TRBD1. The germline V gene has CDR1 SGDLS and CDR2 YYNGEE. This CDR3 comprises 14 residues. J was trimmed by 3 bases and V by 2 bases; bases with no gene match: 1. Written as DNA, the CDR3 is TGTGCCAGCAGCGTCGGGACAGACACCGGGGAGCTGTTTTTT. This gives the protein CASSVGTDTGELFF.

The chain recombines TRBV7-9 with TRBJ1-4; D is ambiguous. Trimming cost V 5 bases and J 5 bases, with 12 bases left between them. Germline V gene data show CDR1 as SEHNR and CDR2 as FQNEAQ (reference sequence). This CDR3 region has 14 residues. The CDR3 protein is CASSIRGSNEKLFF. The CDR3 DNA follows: TGTGCCAGCAGCATACGTGGGTCCAATGAAAAACTGTTTTTT.

This clonotype was detected a few times. The V gene is TRBV29-1, the J gene TRBJ2-7; D call uncertain. V lost 3 bases to trimming and J lost 0 bases, with 6 bases between them. Per the germline V gene, CDR1 is SQVTM and CDR2 is ANQGSEA. CDR3 length: 12 residues. The CDR3 coding sequence is TGCAGCGTTGAGGCGGACTCCTACGAGCAGTACTTC. As protein: CSVEADSYEQYF.

The J gene is TRBJ2-3, the V gene TRBV24-1, with TRBD1 as a possible D gene (6 bases). Trimming shortened V by 1 base and J by 4 bases, and 11 bases separated the two germline ends. Germline V gene data show CDR1 as KGHDR and CDR2 as SFDVKD. CDR3 size: 15 residues. The CDR3 DNA is TGTGCCACCAGTGATTTAGGACAGTCGGCAGATACGCAGTATTTT. Protein product: CATSDLGQSADTQYF.

This clonotype was counted once. The J gene is TRBJ2-7, the V gene TRBV29-1; a weak D match, TRBD1 (5 bases). Trimming left V 6 bases short and J 6 bases short, with 12 bases between. The germline V gene encodes CDR1 SQVTM and CDR2 ANQGSEA. The CDR3 has 11 amino acids. The CDR3, as DNA: TGCAGCGTGGGTAGCCAGGGCGAGCAGTACGTC. Protein product: CSVGSQGEQYV.

The chain uses TRBV7-3 and TRBJ1-6; D call uncertain. CDR1 and CDR2 from the germline V gene are SGHTA and FQGTGA. CDR3 length: 13 residues. V was clipped by 3 bases and J by 6 bases, with 6 bases between them. For the CDR3, the DNA is TGTGCCAGCAGCTTGAGGATTAATTCACCCCTCCACTTT. It encodes CASSLRINSPLHF.

This clonotype has more than one count but fewer than ten. The V call is TRBV2, the J call TRBJ2-7; TRBD1 or TRBD2 may be the D gene (5 bases each). Germline V gene sequence: CDR1 SNHLY, CDR2 FYNNEI. This CDR3 spans 12 amino acids. V lost 7 bases to trimming and J lost 5 bases, with 12 bases between them. CDR3 bases: TGTGCCAGCATCGGGGCGAGGAACGAGCAGTACTTC. This translates into CASIGARNEQYF.